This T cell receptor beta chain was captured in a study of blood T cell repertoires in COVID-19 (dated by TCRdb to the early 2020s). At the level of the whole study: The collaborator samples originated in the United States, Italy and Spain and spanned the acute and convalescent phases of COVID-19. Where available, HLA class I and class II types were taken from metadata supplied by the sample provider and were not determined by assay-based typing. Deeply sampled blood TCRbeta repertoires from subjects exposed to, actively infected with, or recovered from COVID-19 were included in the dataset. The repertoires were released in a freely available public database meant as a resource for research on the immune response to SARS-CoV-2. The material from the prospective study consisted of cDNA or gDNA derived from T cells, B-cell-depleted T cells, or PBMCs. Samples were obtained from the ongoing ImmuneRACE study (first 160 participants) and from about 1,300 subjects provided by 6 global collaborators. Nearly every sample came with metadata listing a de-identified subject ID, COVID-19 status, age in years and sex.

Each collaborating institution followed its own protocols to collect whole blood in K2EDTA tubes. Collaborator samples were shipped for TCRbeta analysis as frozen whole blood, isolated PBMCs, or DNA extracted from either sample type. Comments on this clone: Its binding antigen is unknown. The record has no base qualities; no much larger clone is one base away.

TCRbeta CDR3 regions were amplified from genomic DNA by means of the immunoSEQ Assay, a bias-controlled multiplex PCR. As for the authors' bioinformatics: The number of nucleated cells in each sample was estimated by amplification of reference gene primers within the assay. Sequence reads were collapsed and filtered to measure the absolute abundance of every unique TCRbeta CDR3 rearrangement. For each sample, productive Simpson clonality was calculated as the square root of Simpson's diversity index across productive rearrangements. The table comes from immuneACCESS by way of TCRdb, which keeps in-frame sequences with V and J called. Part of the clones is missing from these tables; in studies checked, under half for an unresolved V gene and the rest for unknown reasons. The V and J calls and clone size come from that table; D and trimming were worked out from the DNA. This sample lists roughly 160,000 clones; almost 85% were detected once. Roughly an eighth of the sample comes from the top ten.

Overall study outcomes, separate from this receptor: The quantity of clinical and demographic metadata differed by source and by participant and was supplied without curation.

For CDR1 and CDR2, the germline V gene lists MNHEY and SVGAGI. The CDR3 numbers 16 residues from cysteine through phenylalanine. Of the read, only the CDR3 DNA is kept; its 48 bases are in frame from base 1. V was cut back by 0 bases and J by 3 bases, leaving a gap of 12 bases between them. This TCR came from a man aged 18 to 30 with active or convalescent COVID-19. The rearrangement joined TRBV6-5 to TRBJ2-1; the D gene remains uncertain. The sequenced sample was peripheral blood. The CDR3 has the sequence CASSYSSLYGYNEQFF. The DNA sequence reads TGTGCCAGCAGTTACTCTTCCCTATATGGCTACAATGAGCAGTTCTTC.